Detailed here is one T cell receptor (beta chain). The antigen it recognizes is unknown. No base qualities exist here, and no much larger clone lies one base off it. This entry is derived from a study of response to subunit inactivated influenza vaccine (dated by TCRdb to the late 2010s). In terms of the full investigation: Deep quantitative T cell receptor repertoire profiling was used in the study to track responses to a trivalent subunit inactivated influenza vaccine.

Receptor amplification or capture employed RT-PCR. The sequencing machine was an Illumina HiSeq 2500. TCRdb reanalyzed the raw reads on its own, using fastp at Q25 for trimming and MiXCR for clone calling, and kept in-frame beta chains. A single entry per CDR3 protein holds the most common genes and DNA from its merged rows. The sample records roughly 500,000 distinct CDR3 sequences, approximately 17% of which are singletons. The ten largest make up roughly 3% of the sample. Broad study findings and their caveats: According to the authors, only a limited number of new T cells may be recruited by each seasonal influenza vaccination.

The germline V gene (reference sequence) sets CDR1 to DFQATT and CDR2 to SNEGSKA. The germline ends are 15 bases apart after V is trimmed by 6 bases and J by 3 bases. The CDR3, from cysteine to phenylalanine, totals 13 residues. Of all the DNA, just the CDR3 is kept, 39 bases in frame from base 1. The chain was built from TRBV20-1 and TRBJ2-7; the D gene could be either TRBD1 or TRBD2, each agreeing at 7 bases. Specimen: CD4+ T cells sorted from PBMCs, collected about 24 months after vaccination. The sequence derives from a man between 50 and 69 years old who received an inactivated influenza vaccine. Donor details come from another sample of the same person, matched by shared clones. This receptor carries the CDR3 CSAGGGFGYEQYF. DNA sequence: TGCAGTGCGGGAGGGGGCTTCGGCTACGAGCAGTACTTC.